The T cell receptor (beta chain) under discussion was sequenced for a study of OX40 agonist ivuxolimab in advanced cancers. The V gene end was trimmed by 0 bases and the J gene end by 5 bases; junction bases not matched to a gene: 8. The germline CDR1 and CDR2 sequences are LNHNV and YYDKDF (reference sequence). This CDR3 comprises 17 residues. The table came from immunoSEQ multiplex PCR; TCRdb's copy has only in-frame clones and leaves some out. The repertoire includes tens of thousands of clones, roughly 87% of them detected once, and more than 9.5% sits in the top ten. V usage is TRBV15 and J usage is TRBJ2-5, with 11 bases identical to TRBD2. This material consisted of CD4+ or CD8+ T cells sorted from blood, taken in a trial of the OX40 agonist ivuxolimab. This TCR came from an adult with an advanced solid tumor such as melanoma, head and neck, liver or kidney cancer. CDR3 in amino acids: CATSREIAGGPGETQYF. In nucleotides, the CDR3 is TGTGCCACCAGCAGAGAAATAGCGGGGGGGCCGGGGGAGACCCAGTACTTC.